Presented here are 23 T cell receptor beta chains from one specimen sequenced in a study of T cells in Graves' hyperthyroidism and ophthalmopathy. It was RNA transcripts that yielded the amplified TCR beta CDR3 regions. With the HTBI primer set, the TCR CDR3 went through a first round of RT-PCR. From the multiplex PCR reads, TCRdb called clonotypes with MiXCR, one entry per CDR3 protein. This repertoire shows 450,000 to 600,000 distinct CDR3 sequences, less than 20% found once; its top ten account for around 50%. The source material was blood. The receptor set was obtained from a man between 40 and 49 years old with Graves' ophthalmopathy.

The chain has TRBV6-1 and TRBJ1-1; TRBD1 matches at 10 bases. Germline loops: CDR1 MNHNS, CDR2 SASEGT. The CDR3 sequence is 14 residues long. V shed 7 bases and J 4 bases; nucleotides not matched to a gene: 6. CDR3 DNA: TGTGCCAGCAACGTCGGGACAGGGGCCACTGAAGCTTTCTTT. This translates into CASNVGTGATEAFF.

Remarks on this clonotype: No conserved phenylalanine or tryptophan ends this CDR3, so it is likely a read error. V is TRBV4-3 and J is TRBJ1-2; D remains ambiguous. The V gene's germline CDR1 is LGHNA and CDR2 YSLEER. The V end was cut by 0 bases, the J end by 5 bases, with 7 bases between. This CDR3 region has 13 residues. The CDR3 sequence is CASSQERGYGYTS. Here the CDR3 DNA reads TGCGCCAGCAGCCAAGAACGGGGATATGGCTACACCTCC.

V gene TRBV6-2 or TRBV6-3 combines with J gene TRBJ2-1; D gene ambiguous. Germline assignment: CDR1 MNHEY and CDR2 SVGEGT. The CDR3 sequence is 15 residues long. V lost 7 bases and J lost 7, with 20 bases in between. The CDR3 spells CASTPAPPRKNEQFF. The CDR3, as DNA: TGTGCCAGCACCCCCGCGCCTCCTCGGAAGAATGAGCAGTTCTTC.

This clonotype was detected ten times or more. The J gene is TRBJ1-1, the V gene TRBV5-1; D is uncertain. Germline V gives CDR1 SGHRS, CDR2 YFSETQ. V was shortened by 0 bases and J by 2 bases, with 8 bases between the two germline ends. The length of the CDR3 is 14 residues. CDR3 sequence (DNA): TGCGCCAGCAGCTTGGCCGACCTAAACACTGAAGCTTTCTTT. It specifies CASSLADLNTEAFF. Looking up the rest from reference TRBV5-1 and TRBJ1-1 gives the full variable domain: KAGVTQTPRYLIKTRGQQVTLSCSPISGHRSVSWYQQTPGQGLQFLFEYFSETQRNKGNFPGRFSGRQFSNSRSEMNVSTLELGDSALYLCASSLADLNTEAFFGQGTRLTVV.

This clonotype was seen ten or more times. The chain recombines TRBV11-3 with TRBJ2-3; 12 positions agree with TRBD2. After removal of 5 bases from V and 7 bases from J, the junction contained 10 bases not matched to a gene. Germline-derived CDR1 and CDR2 are SGHNT and YENEEA. CDR3 length equals 16 residues. The CDR3 protein is CASSPGLAGGPHTQYF. The CDR3, as DNA: TGTGCCAGCAGCCCCGGCCTAGCGGGAGGGCCCCATACGCAGTATTTT.

This clonotype was counted only a few times. This sequence joins TRBV6-2 or TRBV6-3 and TRBJ2-5; a possible D gene is TRBD1 (6 bases). CDR1 is MNHEY, CDR2 SVGEGT, per germline. The CDR3 runs to 15 residues. V lost 4 bases and J 5 bases, leaving 17 bases between the germline ends. As DNA, the CDR3 is TGTGCCAGCAGTTCCGGAACAGGGCTTGTCGAGACCCAGTACTTC. It is translated as CASSSGTGLVETQYF.

This clonotype came up a few times. The V call is TRBV10-1, the J call TRBJ2-3; tentative D call: TRBD2 (6 bases). This CDR3 has 16 amino acids. V lost 7 bases and J 1 base, leaving 18 bases between the germline ends. Per germline, CDR1 WNHNN and CDR2 SYGVQD (reference sequence). CDR3 nucleotides: TGCGCCAGCATCTTCCCTGGGGAGGCGTGCACAGATACGCAGTATTTT. Its protein is CASIFPGEACTDTQYF.

This clonotype was detected ten times or more. The gene calls are TRBV3-1 and TRBJ2-5, with 7 bases matching TRBD1. V was pared by 5 bases and J by 2 bases, with 11 bases of the junction left unmatched. Looked up from germline, CDR1 is LGHDT and CDR2 is YNNKEL (reference sequence). The CDR3 spans 16 residues. The CDR3 bases are TGTGCCAGCAGCTCGATTCCCGACAGGGCGCAAGAGACCCAGTACTTC. Its protein is CASSSIPDRAQETQYF.

V and J are TRBV20-1 and TRBJ2-1; 7 bases agree with TRBD2. CDR3 size: 16 residues. V was clipped by 2 bases and J by 9 bases; unmatched bases: 16. Germline CDR1 and CDR2: DFQATT and SNEGSKA (reference sequence). CDR3 protein: CSARRGSASGPIEQFF. DNA for the CDR3: TGCAGTGCTAGAAGAGGATCGGCTAGCGGCCCCATTGAGCAGTTCTTC.

The chain recombines TRBV15 with TRBJ2-5; D is ambiguous. V was cut by 0 bases and J by 4 bases, with 9 bases left in between. Germline CDR1 reads LNHNV; CDR2 reads YYDKDF (reference sequence). The CDR3 runs to 14 residues. The CDR3 coding sequence is TGTGCCACCAGCAGAGACCTGATAGGAGAGACCCAGTACTTC. Protein product: CATSRDLIGETQYF.

The chain employs TRBV15 and TRBJ1-2, with 10 positions matching TRBD1. Germline assignment: CDR1 LNHNV and CDR2 YYDKDF (reference sequence). This CDR3 contains 14 residues. J gave up 4 bases and V 5 bases, and 4 bases lay outside the gene matches. This CDR3 is CATSRDRGGYGYTF. The CDR3 DNA reads TGTGCCACCAGCCGGGACAGGGGCGGCTATGGCTACACCTTC.

DNA for the CDR3: TGTGCCTGGGGGGGTAGCACAGATACGCAGTATTTT. Residues: CAWGGSTDTQYF. V and J are TRBV30 and TRBJ2-3; TRBD1 or TRBD2 may be the D gene (5 bases each). The germline V gene encodes CDR1 GTSNPN and CDR2 SVGIG (reference sequence). The V gene lost 5 bases and the J gene lost 0 bases, with 6 bases spanning the gap. The CDR3 spans 12 residues.

The chain employs TRBV5-1 and TRBJ2-1, with 13 nucleotides matching TRBD2. Germline V CDR1 and CDR2: SGHRS, YFSETQ. The V segment lost 4 bases and the J segment 7 bases; nucleotides outside the gene matches: 8. The CDR3 totals 16 residues. As DNA, the CDR3 is TGCGCCAGCAGCGATGGGACTAGCGGGAATGTAAATGAGCAGTTCTTC. This sequence encodes CASSDGTSGNVNEQFF.

The chain links TRBV20-1 to TRBJ2-7; D is uncertain. The CDR3 spans 13 residues. Trimming cost V 2 bases and J 2 bases, with 10 bases left between them. Germline V CDR1 and CDR2: DFQATT, SNEGSKA (reference sequence). In DNA, the CDR3 is TGCAGTGCTAGATATTACGGAACCTACGAGCAGTACTTC. Protein sequence: CSARYYGTYEQYF.

This clonotype was observed a handful of times. The chain has TRBV19 and TRBJ2-1, with 7 positions matching TRBD2. Germline values: CDR1 LNHDA, CDR2 SQIVND (reference sequence). CDR3 length: 16 residues. Trimming cost V 5 bases and J 3 bases; bases outside gene matches: 10. CDR3 protein: CASSAAGGSRYNEQFF. In DNA, the CDR3 is TGTGCCAGTAGTGCCGCCGGCGGGAGTCGCTACAATGAGCAGTTCTTC.

This clonotype was counted between two and nine times. J is TRBJ1-1 and V is TRBV7-9; D unclear. V lost 5 bases and J 8 bases, leaving 9 bases between the germline ends. CDR1 and CDR2 from the germline V gene are SEHNR and FQNEAQ (reference sequence). CDR3 length equals 11 residues. The CDR3 loop reads CASSPLREAFF. The CDR3 region has the DNA TGTGCCAGCAGCCCCCTTCGAGAAGCTTTCTTT.

A note on this clonotype: One junction end does not reproduce the germline sequence, and a read error may be involved. This chain uses TRBV6-1 with TRBJ2-7; 7 bases are shared with TRBD1. The CDR3 is 15 amino acids. Germline V CDR1 and CDR2: MNHNS, SASEGT. The CDR3 DNA follows: TGTGCCAGCAGTATACGACAGGGCTCTTCCTACGAGCAGTGCTTC. Its translation: CASSIRQGSSYEQCF.

The J gene is TRBJ2-2, the V gene TRBV28, with 9 bases that match TRBD1. V lost 3 bases, J lost 9 bases, and 5 bases stayed unmatched. Germline lookup yields CDR1 MDHEN and CDR2 SYDVKM. The CDR3 covers 14 residues. CDR3 DNA: TGTGCCAGCAGTTTCAACAGGGGGCCGAGGGAGCTGTTTTTT. It encodes CASSFNRGPRELFF.

This clonotype was detected only a few times. This chain joins TRBV30 and TRBJ2-4; D remains ambiguous. There are 12 residues in the CDR3. V was trimmed by 4 bases and J by 3 bases, leaving 7 bases between them. Germline-derived CDR1 and CDR2 are GTSNPN and SVGIG (reference sequence). CDR3: CAWKARKNIQYF. CDR3 DNA sequence: TGTGCCTGGAAGGCCCGCAAAAACATTCAGTACTTC.

On this clonotype: Germline is not matched at one junction end, which may reflect a read error. V and J are TRBV4-1 and TRBJ2-5; 7 positions agree with TRBD2. The CDR3 loop spans 18 amino acids. Germline V gives CDR1 MGHRA, CDR2 YSYEKL. In DNA form, the CDR3 reads TGCGCCAGCAGCGAAGATTTGGCTAGCGGATGGTACCAAGAGACCCAGTACTTC. Amino acid sequence: CASSEDLASGWYQETQYF.

The rearrangement links TRBV20-1 to TRBJ1-1; possible D gene TRBD1, 5 bases. With 3 bases removed from V and 4 bases from J, the gap between germline ends came to 15 bases. The CDR3 is 14 amino acids. Germline V CDR1 and CDR2: DFQATT, SNEGSKA (reference sequence). The CDR3 DNA sequence: TGCAGTGCTAGGGACCCCGGGGCCAGCACTGAAGCTTTCTTT. Its protein product is CSARDPGASTEAFF.

A few counts support this clonotype. This sequence joins TRBV19 and TRBJ1-1; perhaps TRBD1 as D (5 bases). The CDR3 spans 16 residues. Deletions cut 3 bases from V and 5 bases from J, with 19 bases between. Germline loops: CDR1 LNHDA, CDR2 SQIVND (reference sequence). In nucleotides, the CDR3 is TGTGCCAGTAGTATTCTGAGGGGTGTAGGTTATACTGAAGCTTTCTTT. This encodes CASSILRGVGYTEAFF.

This clonotype was counted many times. The rearrangement uses TRBV28 and TRBJ1-5; the D gene is possibly TRBD1 (6 bases). Trimming cost V 8 bases and J 3 bases, with 14 bases left between them. Germline V gene lookup returns CDR1 MDHEN and CDR2 SYDVKM. The length of the CDR3 is 14 residues. The CDR3 DNA sequence: TGTGCCAGCGTAGGGACACCATACAATCAGCCCCAGCATTTT. Protein sequence: CASVGTPYNQPQHF.